One and the same sample provided the 2 T cell receptor beta chains below, sequenced in a study of cytomegalovirus exposure and HLA in healthy donors. The study ran its PCR with 60 Vbeta and 13 Jbeta primers. Assay: immunoSEQ multiplex PCR; the TCRdb copy retains only in-frame clones and omits some. The top ten hold less than 4% of the sample, which has roughly 120,000 clones, roughly 78% seen once. Sequencing was performed on PBMCs. Receptors originate from a woman aged 30 to 39 in good health and CMV-seropositive.

The rearrangement links TRBV7-2 to TRBJ2-7; 9 nucleotides agree with TRBD1. Germline assignment: CDR1 SGHTA and CDR2 FQGNSA. The CDR3 totals 15 residues. V was clipped by 4 bases and J by 1 base; unmatched bases: 5. DNA of the CDR3: TGTGCCAGCAGCTCCGCCGGGACAGGGTCCTACGAGCAGTACTTC. This codes for CASSSAGTGSYEQYF.

This chain joins TRBV7-2 and TRBJ2-7, with a tentative D call TRBD1 (6 bases). Germline values: CDR1 SGHTA, CDR2 FQGNSA. The ends were cut back, 4 bases at V and 3 bases at J, with 7 bases in the middle. This CDR3 comprises 12 residues. CDR3 DNA: TGTGCCAGCAGCTACAGGGTCTACGAGCAGTACTTC. Encoded protein: CASSYRVYEQYF.